The 32 T cell receptor beta chains listed next were all sequenced from one sample in a study of blood T cell repertoires in COVID-19 (dated by TCRdb to the early 2020s). Library prep was done by the immunoSEQ multiplex PCR assay. TCRdb holds this immuneACCESS table with in-frame rearrangements only. Some clones are missing; in checked studies, unresolved V genes explain under half, and the rest has no known cause. The sample table shows almost 300,000 clones, and under 90% are seen once. The ten biggest clones cover 8.5% to 14% of the sample. Sequencing was done on a sample of peripheral blood. The receptors originated from a woman in her 30s with COVID-19, enrolled during active disease.

This chain links TRBV27 with TRBJ2-5, with D tentatively TRBD2 (5 bases). The V gene's germline CDR1 is MNHEY and CDR2 SMNVEV (reference sequence). This CDR3 spans 14 amino acids. The ends were cut back, 3 bases at V and 2 bases at J, with 10 bases in the middle. The CDR3 reads CASSLSGFQETQYF. The CDR3 DNA is TGTGCCAGCAGTTTGTCGGGGTTTCAAGAGACCCAGTACTTC.

This clone was recorded only once. V usage is TRBV3-1 (or the pseudogene TRBV3-2) and J usage is TRBJ1-1; 9 bases match TRBD1. Germline CDR1 LGHDT, CDR2 YNNKEL (reference sequence). V was clipped by 2 bases and J by 5 bases; unmatched bases: 9. CDR3 length equals 16 residues. The CDR3 DNA follows: TGTGCCAGCAGCCAACCCGAGGACAGGGGTAAAACTGAAGCTTTCTTT. Amino acids: CASSQPEDRGKTEAFF.

This chain joins TRBV28 and TRBJ2-7; possibly TRBD1 for D (6 bases). The CDR3 extends over 13 amino acids. With 1 base removed from V and 3 bases from J, the gap between germline ends came to 7 bases. CDR1 is MDHEN and CDR2 is SYDVKM in the germline V gene. The CDR3: CASSLSGDYEQYF. The CDR3 DNA sequence: TGTGCCAGCAGTTTATCAGGGGACTACGAGCAGTACTTC.

The rearrangement links TRBV28 to TRBJ1-1; D unclear. CDR1 and CDR2 (germline): MDHEN, SYDVKM. The V gene lost 5 bases and the J gene lost 0 bases, with 13 bases spanning the gap. This CDR3 contains 15 residues. The CDR3 sequence: CASSRGPTMNTEAFF. DNA for the CDR3: TGTGCCAGCAGTCGCGGGCCGACTATGAACACTGAAGCTTTCTTT.

The rearrangement links TRBV27 to TRBJ2-5, with TRBD1 identical over 8 bases. Per the germline V gene, CDR1 is MNHEY and CDR2 is SMNVEV (reference sequence). The CDR3 totals 17 residues. V lost 4 bases and J lost 1; bases outside the gene matches: 11. The CDR3 reads CASSSLGQGVGQETQYF. The CDR3 region has the DNA TGTGCCAGCAGTTCACTCGGACAGGGAGTGGGCCAAGAGACCCAGTACTTC.

The chain employs TRBV7-9 and TRBJ2-3, with D hard to call. V lost 1 base and J lost 0, with 11 bases in between. Germline CDR1 is SEHNR and CDR2 is FQNEAQ (reference sequence). The CDR3 sequence is 16 residues long. The DNA for the CDR3 is TGTGCCAGCAGCTTAGGACTGGCCCCTAGCACAGATACGCAGTATTTT. Translation gives CASSLGLAPSTDTQYF.

In its sample, this clone was seen a few times. V gene TRBV4-1 combines with J gene TRBJ2-1; 9 bases match TRBD1. V dropped 8 bases and J dropped 6; count of bases not matched to a gene: 14. CDR3 length: 16 residues. CDR1 is MGHRA, CDR2 YSYEKL, per germline. The DNA of the CDR3 is TGCGCCAGCTCCCTAGACCCCGGACAGGGGAGCAATGAGCAGTTCTTC. Translating it yields CASSLDPGQGSNEQFF.

This sequence joins TRBV30 and TRBJ2-7, with 9 bases that match TRBD2. The CDR3 covers 14 residues. V trimming: 3 bases; J trimming: 6 bases; junction bases outside the gene matches: 9. Germline V gene sequence: CDR1 GTSNPN, CDR2 SVGIG (reference sequence). The CDR3 coding sequence is TGTGCCTGGAGCTATGGCGGGGGGGCCCCCGAGCAGTACTTC. It translates to CAWSYGGGAPEQYF.

This chain uses TRBV6-5 with TRBJ1-5; D remains ambiguous. The germline CDR1 and CDR2 sequences are MNHEY and SVGAGI. This CDR3 has 12 amino acids. V was pared by 8 bases and J by 0 bases, with 5 bases between. In DNA form, the CDR3 reads TGTGCCAGCGGGAGTAGCAATCAGCCCCAGCATTTT. It translates to CASGSSNQPQHF.

The chain recombines TRBV28 with TRBJ2-1; D is perhaps TRBD2 (6 bases). CDR1 MDHEN and CDR2 SYDVKM come from the germline V gene. CDR3 length: 13 residues. Between the trimmed V and J ends, which lost 3 bases and 8 bases, there was a span of 11 bases. Here the CDR3 DNA reads TGTGCCAGCAGTTTTAGGGGAGGCGATGAGCAGTTCTTC. Its translation is CASSFRGGDEQFF.

The chain uses TRBV5-1 and TRBJ2-5; D might be TRBD1 (6 bases). The germline CDR1 and CDR2 sequences are SGHRS and YFSETQ. Trimming took off 5 bases at V and 5 bases at J, with 13 bases between the two ends. The CDR3 runs 13 residues. In nucleotides, the CDR3 is TGCGCCAGCAGTGCAGGGGTATTGGAGACCCAGTACTTC. Translating it yields CASSAGVLETQYF.

V gene TRBV6-4 combines with J gene TRBJ2-3; 9 bases line up with TRBD2. V lost 0 bases and J lost 4; bases outside the gene matches: 2. The germline V gene has CDR1 MRHNA and CDR2 SNTAGT. There are 15 residues in the CDR3. CDR3 coding DNA: TGTGCCAGCAGTGACTCCGCGGGGGGGCCAGATACGCAGTATTTT. This gives the protein CASSDSAGGPDTQYF.

The chain links TRBV7-9 to TRBJ2-1; D might be TRBD2 (5 bases). V was pared by 8 bases and J by 3 bases, with 8 bases between. Germline loops: CDR1 SEHNR, CDR2 FQNEAQ (reference sequence). The CDR3 extends over 12 amino acids. The CDR3 DNA is TGTGCCAGCGTCCGGGGCTACAATGAGCAGTTCTTC. Its translation is CASVRGYNEQFF.

The rearrangement uses TRBV19 and TRBJ1-6; 8 bases match TRBD1. Trimming took 4 bases from V and 9 from J; bases not matched to a gene: 5. This CDR3 region has 14 residues. CDR1 is LNHDA, CDR2 SQIVND, per germline (reference sequence). The CDR3: CASSTRTGFSPLHF. In DNA, the CDR3 is TGTGCCAGTAGTACTCGGACAGGGTTTTCACCCCTCCACTTT.

This clone was seen just once. The rearrangement links TRBV28 to TRBJ2-3; perhaps TRBD1 as D (5 bases). Looked up from germline, CDR1 is MDHEN and CDR2 is SYDVKM. The CDR3 loop spans 14 amino acids. The V and J ends lost 5 bases and 6 bases respectively, with 15 bases between them. The CDR3 loop reads CASSRQRLGDTQYF. Written as DNA, the CDR3 is TGTGCCAGCAGTCGACAGAGATTGGGTGATACGCAGTATTTT.

This chain links TRBV10-1 with TRBJ1-5; D gene uncertain. Looked up from germline, CDR1 is WNHNN and CDR2 is SYGVQD (reference sequence). Trimming stripped 0 bases from V and 0 bases from J, with 6 bases between. This CDR3 is 15 amino acids long. The CDR3 DNA follows: TGCGCCAGCAGTGAGTCCGTCAGTAGCAATCAGCCCCAGCATTTT. It translates to CASSESVSSNQPQHF.

This clone was seen a single time. The chain links TRBV20-1 to TRBJ1-1; TRBD1 is a possible D gene (5 bases). Trimming pared 3 bases from V and 10 bases from J, leaving 24 bases between. The CDR3 totals 15 residues. Per the germline V gene, CDR1 is DFQATT and CDR2 is SNEGSKA (reference sequence). CDR3 nucleotides: TGCAGTGCTAGTGTTCCTGGCAGGGTCTACTGGTTAGCTTTCTTT. Protein product: CSASVPGRVYWLAFF.

This clone was seen only a few times. This sequence joins TRBV5-1 and TRBJ1-2, with TRBD1 matching over 8 bases. CDR1 SGHRS and CDR2 YFSETQ come from the germline V gene. J gave up 7 bases and V 0 bases, and 2 bases lay outside the gene matches. The CDR3 consists of 13 residues. The CDR3 sequence: CASSLETGGGYTF. In DNA, the CDR3 is TGCGCCAGCAGCTTGGAAACAGGGGGTGGCTACACCTTC.

This clone was observed a single time. The chain couples TRBV3-1 (or the pseudogene TRBV3-2) to TRBJ2-7; 8 nucleotides line up with TRBD2. Losses at the gene ends were 3 bases for V and 1 base for J; bases not matched to a gene: 5. The length of the CDR3 is 15 residues. Germline lookup yields CDR1 LGHDT and CDR2 YNNKEL (reference sequence). CDR3 sequence reads: CASSQRGLDSYEQYF. In DNA form, the CDR3 reads TGTGCCAGCAGCCAGAGGGGACTAGATTCCTACGAGCAGTACTTC.

The chain links TRBV6-1 to TRBJ1-2; D gene unclear. This CDR3 has 14 residues. Per germline, CDR1 MNHNS and CDR2 SASEGT. Trimming removed 2 bases from V and 1 base from J, with 8 bases in between. CDR3 in DNA: TGTGCCAGCAGTGAATACAGCCTTAACTATGGCTACACCTTC. It specifies CASSEYSLNYGYTF.

This clone was recorded once. This chain links TRBV18 with TRBJ2-7; D gene uncertain. Between the trimmed V and J ends, which lost 3 bases and 1 base, there was a span of 13 bases. CDR1 is KGHSH, CDR2 LQKENI, per germline. The CDR3 contains 15 residues. The DNA of the CDR3 is TGTGCCAGCTCACCCACGGAGAGTAGTTCCTACGAGCAGTACTTC. It yields the protein CASSPTESSSYEQYF. Full variable domain (outside the CDR3, taken from reference TRBV18 and TRBJ2-7): NAGVMQNPRHLVRRRGQEARLRCSPMKGHSHVYWYRQLPEEGLKFMVYLQKENIIDESGMPKERFSAEFPKEGPSILRIQQVVRGDSAAYFCASSPTESSSYEQYFGPGTRLTVT.

The genes are TRBV30 and TRBJ1-5, with D possibly TRBD1 on 5 matching bases. V was pared by 0 bases and J by 5 bases, with 8 bases between. Germline loops: CDR1 GTSNPN, CDR2 SVGIG (reference sequence). CDR3 size: 13 residues. CDR3: CAWSVQDYQPQHF. The CDR3 coding sequence is TGTGCCTGGAGTGTACAGGATTATCAGCCCCAGCATTTT. The full variable domain, with the rest looked up from reference TRBV30 and TRBJ1-5, is SQTIHQWPATLVQPVGSPLSLECTVEGTSNPNLYWYRQAAGRGLQLLFYSVGIGQISSEVPQNLSASRPQDRQFILSSKKLLLSDSGFYLCAWSVQDYQPQHFGDGTRLSIL.

On this clone: The same CDR3 arises from other DNA sequences in this sample as well. This chain joins TRBV3-1 (or the pseudogene TRBV3-2) and TRBJ1-1; D perhaps matches TRBD1 (6 bases). CDR1 LGHDT and CDR2 YNNKEL come from the germline V gene (reference sequence). V was pared by 6 bases and J by 7 bases, with 9 bases between. The CDR3 is made up of 11 amino acids. CDR3 DNA sequence: TGTGCCAGCAGGGGGGCCGATGAAGCTTTCTTT. It translates to CASRGADEAFF.

This chain uses TRBV5-4 with TRBJ1-6; D unclear. This CDR3 has 15 residues. The V end lost 1 base, the J end lost 0 bases, and 5 bases lay between the germline ends. Germline V gene sequence: CDR1 SGHNT, CDR2 YYREEE (reference sequence). CDR3 nucleotides: TGTGCCAGCAGCTTGTCGAGCTCCTATAATTCACCCCTCCACTTT. Its translation is CASSLSSSYNSPLHF.

In DNA, the CDR3 is TGCGCCAGCAGCTCGTTACAGGGAGAAGCTTTCTTT. This gives the protein CASSSLQGEAFF. This chain links TRBV5-1 with TRBJ1-1; a possible D gene is TRBD1 (6 bases). Looked up from germline, CDR1 is SGHRS and CDR2 is YFSETQ. CDR3 length: 12 amino acids. The germline V and J ends were trimmed by 3 bases and 8 bases, with 11 bases remaining between them.

This chain connects TRBV5-6 to TRBJ2-7, with D uncertain. V was pared by 7 bases and J by 3 bases, with 20 bases between. This CDR3 comprises 15 residues. Germline CDR1 SGHDT, CDR2 YYEEEE. CDR3 in DNA: TGTGCCAGCGCCACCGGTTTTATCGGGTACTACGAGCAGTACTTC. This codes for CASATGFIGYYEQYF.

The chain uses TRBV9 and TRBJ1-2, with 11 bases matching TRBD1. Germline V CDR1 and CDR2: SGDLS, YYNGEE. This CDR3 is 14 amino acids long. The V gene end was trimmed by 3 bases and the J gene end by 8 bases; junction bases not matched to a gene: 6. The CDR3 region is CASSEPGQGEGYTF. CDR3 coding DNA: TGTGCCAGCAGCGAACCGGGACAGGGGGAAGGCTACACCTTC.

The CDR3 region has the DNA TGTGCCAGCAAACCCATCCGGGGGAGCACGGCCAAAAACATTCAGTACTTC. This codes for CASKPIRGSTAKNIQYF. The rearrangement links TRBV11-2 to TRBJ2-4; tentative D call: TRBD2 (6 bases). CDR3 length equals 17 residues. The germline V gene encodes CDR1 SGHAT and CDR2 FQNNGV. V shed 7 bases and J shed 1 base, with 20 bases lying between them.

The genes are TRBV6-5 and TRBJ1-2; 7 nucleotides match TRBD1. V dropped 7 bases and J dropped 7; count of bases not matched to a gene: 12. CDR3 length: 14 residues. In germline, CDR1 is MNHEY, CDR2 SVGAGI. The CDR3 bases are TGTGCCAGCACCCACCAGGGGACAGTGGCTGGCTACACCTTC. It is translated as CASTHQGTVAGYTF.

This clone was seen once. This chain uses TRBV3-1 (or the pseudogene TRBV3-2) with TRBJ1-1; D remains ambiguous. CDR3 length: 14 residues. Per germline, CDR1 LGHDT and CDR2 YNNKEL (reference sequence). Trimming shortened V by 1 base and J by 5 bases, and 11 bases separated the two germline ends. CDR3 residues: CASSQVSGRTEAFF. DNA for the CDR3: TGTGCCAGCAGCCAAGTATCTGGGAGGACTGAAGCTTTCTTT.

This clone was counted a single time. The chain employs TRBV2 and TRBJ2-5, with D perhaps matching TRBD1 (5 bases). The CDR3 length is 13 residues. V was clipped by 5 bases and J by 4 bases, with 11 bases between them. The germline V gene has CDR1 SNHLY and CDR2 FYNNEI. The CDR3 sequence: CASSLDIIETQYF. The CDR3 DNA follows: TGTGCCAGCAGTTTGGACATAATAGAGACCCAGTACTTC. Drawing the rest from reference TRBV2 and TRBJ2-5, the complete variable domain is EPEVTQTPSHQVTQMGQEVILRCVPISNHLYFYWYRQILGQKVEFLVSFYNNEISEKSEIFDDQFSVERPDGSNFTLKIRSTKLEDSAMYFCASSLDIIETQYFGPGTRLLVL.

The J gene is TRBJ2-7, the V gene TRBV13, with D possibly matching TRBD2 (6 bases). The CDR3 is made up of 14 amino acids. Germline lookup yields CDR1 PRHDT and CDR2 FYEKMQ (reference sequence). V was clipped by 6 bases and J by 4 bases, with 16 bases between them. The CDR3 DNA is TGTGCCAGCAGTCATACCTCCCGGGGGTACGAGCAGTACTTC. Translation: CASSHTSRGYEQYF. Full variable domain (rest looked up from reference TRBV13 and TRBJ2-7): AAGVIQSPRHLIKEKRETATLKCYPIPRHDTVYWYQQGPGQDPQFLISFYEKMQSDKGSIPDRFSAQQFSDYHSELNMSSLELGDSALYFCASSHTSRGYEQYFGPGTRLTVT.